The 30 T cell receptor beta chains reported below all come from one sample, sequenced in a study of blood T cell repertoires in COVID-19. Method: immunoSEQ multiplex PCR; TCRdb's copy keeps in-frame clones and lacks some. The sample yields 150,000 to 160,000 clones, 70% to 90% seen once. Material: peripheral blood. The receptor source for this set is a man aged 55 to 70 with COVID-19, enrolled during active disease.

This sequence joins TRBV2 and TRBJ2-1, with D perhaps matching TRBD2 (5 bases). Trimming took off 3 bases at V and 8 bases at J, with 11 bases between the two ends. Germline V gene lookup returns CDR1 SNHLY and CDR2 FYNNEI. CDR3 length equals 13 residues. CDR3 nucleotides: TGTGCCAGCAGTGAGGAGGCCGCGGATGAGCAGTTCTTC. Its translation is CASSEEAADEQFF.

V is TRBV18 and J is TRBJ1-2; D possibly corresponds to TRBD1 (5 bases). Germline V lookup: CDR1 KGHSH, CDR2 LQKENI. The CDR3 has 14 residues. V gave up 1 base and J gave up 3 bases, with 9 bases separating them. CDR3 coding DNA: TGTGCCAGCTCACCACAGCAGGGTGACTATGGCTACACCTTC. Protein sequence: CASSPQQGDYGYTF. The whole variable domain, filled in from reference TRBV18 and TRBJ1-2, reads NAGVMQNPRHLVRRRGQEARLRCSPMKGHSHVYWYRQLPEEGLKFMVYLQKENIIDESGMPKERFSAEFPKEGPSILRIQQVVRGDSAAYFCASSPQQGDYGYTFGSGTRLTVV.

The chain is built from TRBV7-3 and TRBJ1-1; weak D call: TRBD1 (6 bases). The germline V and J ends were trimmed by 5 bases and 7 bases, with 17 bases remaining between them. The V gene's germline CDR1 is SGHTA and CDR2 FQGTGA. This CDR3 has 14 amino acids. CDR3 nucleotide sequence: TGTGCCAGCAGCCCCAGTCAGGGGAGGGGTGAAGCTTTCTTT. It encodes CASSPSQGRGEAFF.

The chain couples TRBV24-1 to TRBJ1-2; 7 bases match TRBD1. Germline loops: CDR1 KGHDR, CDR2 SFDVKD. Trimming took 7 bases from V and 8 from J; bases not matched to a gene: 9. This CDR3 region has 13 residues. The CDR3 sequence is CATSMTGSEGYTF. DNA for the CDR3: TGTGCCACCAGCATGACAGGGTCTGAGGGCTACACCTTC.

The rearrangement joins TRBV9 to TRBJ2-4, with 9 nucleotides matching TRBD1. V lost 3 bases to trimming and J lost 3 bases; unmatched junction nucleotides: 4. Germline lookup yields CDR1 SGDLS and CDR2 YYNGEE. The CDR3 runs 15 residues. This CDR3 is CASSAQGAGKNIQYF. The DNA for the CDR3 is TGTGCCAGCAGCGCACAGGGGGCTGGCAAAAACATTCAGTACTTC.

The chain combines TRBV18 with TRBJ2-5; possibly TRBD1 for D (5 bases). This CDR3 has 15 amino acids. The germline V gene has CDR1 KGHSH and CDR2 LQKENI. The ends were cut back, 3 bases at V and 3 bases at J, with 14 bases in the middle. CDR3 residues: CASSPQSGHKETQYF. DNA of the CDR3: TGTGCCAGCTCACCTCAGTCCGGACACAAAGAGACCCAGTACTTC.

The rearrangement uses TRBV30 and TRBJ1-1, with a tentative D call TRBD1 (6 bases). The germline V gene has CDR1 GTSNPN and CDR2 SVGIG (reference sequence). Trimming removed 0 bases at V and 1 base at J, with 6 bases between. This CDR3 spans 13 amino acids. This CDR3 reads CAWSVQGNTEAFF. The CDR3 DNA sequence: TGTGCCTGGAGTGTACAGGGGAACACTGAAGCTTTCTTT. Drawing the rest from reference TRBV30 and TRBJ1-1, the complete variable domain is SQTIHQWPATLVQPVGSPLSLECTVEGTSNPNLYWYRQAAGRGLQLLFYSVGIGQISSEVPQNLSASRPQDRQFILSSKKLLLSDSGFYLCAWSVQGNTEAFFGQGTRLTVV.

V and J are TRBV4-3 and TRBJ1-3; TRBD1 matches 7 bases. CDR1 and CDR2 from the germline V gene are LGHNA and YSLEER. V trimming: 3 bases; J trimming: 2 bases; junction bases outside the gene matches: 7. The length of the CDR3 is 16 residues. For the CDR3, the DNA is TGCGCCAGCAGCCAGGGTGACAGGGTCCCTGGAAACACCATATATTTT. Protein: CASSQGDRVPGNTIYF.

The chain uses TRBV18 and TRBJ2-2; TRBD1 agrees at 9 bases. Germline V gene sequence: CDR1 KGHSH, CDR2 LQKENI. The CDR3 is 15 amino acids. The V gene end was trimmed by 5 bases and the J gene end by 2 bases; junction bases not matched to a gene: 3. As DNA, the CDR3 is TGTGCCAGCTCATGGGACAGGGATAACACCGGGGAGCTGTTTTTT. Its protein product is CASSWDRDNTGELFF.

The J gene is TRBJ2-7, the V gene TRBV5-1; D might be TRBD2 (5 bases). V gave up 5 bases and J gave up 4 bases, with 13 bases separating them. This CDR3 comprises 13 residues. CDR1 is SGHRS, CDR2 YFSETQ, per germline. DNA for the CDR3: TGCGCCAGCAGGGGTTCGGGGTTTTACGAGCAGTACTTC. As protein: CASRGSGFYEQYF.

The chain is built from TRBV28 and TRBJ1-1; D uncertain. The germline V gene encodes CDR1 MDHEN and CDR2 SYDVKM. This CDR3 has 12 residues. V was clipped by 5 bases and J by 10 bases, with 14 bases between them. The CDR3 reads CASSTTTLGAFF. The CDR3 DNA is TGTGCCAGCAGTACCACGACATTAGGAGCTTTCTTT.

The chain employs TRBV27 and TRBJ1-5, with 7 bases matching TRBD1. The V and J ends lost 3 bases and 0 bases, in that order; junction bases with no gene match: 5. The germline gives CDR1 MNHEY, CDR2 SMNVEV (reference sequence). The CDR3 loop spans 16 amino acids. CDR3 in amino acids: CASSFARGDSNQPQHF. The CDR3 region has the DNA TGTGCCAGCAGTTTTGCCAGGGGGGATAGCAATCAGCCCCAGCATTTT.

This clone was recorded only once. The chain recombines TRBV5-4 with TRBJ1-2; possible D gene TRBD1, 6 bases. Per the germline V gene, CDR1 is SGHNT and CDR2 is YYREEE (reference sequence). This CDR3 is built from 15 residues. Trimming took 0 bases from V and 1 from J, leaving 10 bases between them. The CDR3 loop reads CASSLATGFNYGYTF. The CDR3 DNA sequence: TGTGCCAGCAGCTTGGCGACAGGCTTTAACTATGGCTACACCTTC.

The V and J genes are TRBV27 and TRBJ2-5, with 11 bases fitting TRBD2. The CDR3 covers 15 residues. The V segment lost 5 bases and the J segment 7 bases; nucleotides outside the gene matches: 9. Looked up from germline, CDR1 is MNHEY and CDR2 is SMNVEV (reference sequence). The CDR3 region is CASSPSGRMQWTQYF. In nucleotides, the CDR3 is TGTGCCAGCAGTCCTAGCGGGAGGATGCAGTGGACCCAGTACTTC.

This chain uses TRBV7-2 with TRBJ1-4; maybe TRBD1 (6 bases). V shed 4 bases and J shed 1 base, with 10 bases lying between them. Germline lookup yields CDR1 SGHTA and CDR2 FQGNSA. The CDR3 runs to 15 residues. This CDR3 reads CASSSEQGTNEKLFF. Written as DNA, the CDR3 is TGTGCCAGCAGCTCAGAACAGGGAACTAATGAAAAACTGTTTTTT. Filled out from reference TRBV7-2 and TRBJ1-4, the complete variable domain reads GAGVSQSPSNKVTEKGKDVELRCDPISGHTALYWYRQSLGQGLEFLIYFQGNSAPDKSGLPSDRFSAERTGGSVSTLTIQRTQQEDSAVYLCASSSEQGTNEKLFFGSGTQLSVL.

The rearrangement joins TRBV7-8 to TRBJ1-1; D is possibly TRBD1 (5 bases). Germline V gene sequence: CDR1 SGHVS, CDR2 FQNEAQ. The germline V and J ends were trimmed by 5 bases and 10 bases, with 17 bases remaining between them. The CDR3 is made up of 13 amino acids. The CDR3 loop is CASSPPNFQGAFF. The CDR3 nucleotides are TGTGCCAGCAGCCCCCCTAACTTTCAGGGAGCTTTCTTT. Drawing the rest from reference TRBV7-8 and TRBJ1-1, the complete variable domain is GAGVSQSPRYKVAKRGQDVALRCDPISGHVSLFWYQQALGQGPEFLTYFQNEAQLDKSGLPSDRFFAERPEGSVSTLKIQRTQQEDSAVYLCASSPPNFQGAFFGQGTRLTVV.

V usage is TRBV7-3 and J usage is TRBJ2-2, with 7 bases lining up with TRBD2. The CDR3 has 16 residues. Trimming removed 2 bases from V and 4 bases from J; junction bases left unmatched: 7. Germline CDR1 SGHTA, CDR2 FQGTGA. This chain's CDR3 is CASSLQGGRFTGELFF. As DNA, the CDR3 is TGTGCCAGCAGCTTACAGGGAGGGAGGTTCACCGGGGAGCTGTTTTTT.

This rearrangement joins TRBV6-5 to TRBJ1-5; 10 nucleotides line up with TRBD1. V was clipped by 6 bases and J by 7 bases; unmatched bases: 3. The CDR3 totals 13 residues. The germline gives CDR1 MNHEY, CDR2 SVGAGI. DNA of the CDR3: TGTGCCAGCAGGGGGGGACAGGGGCAGCCCCAGCATTTT. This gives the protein CASRGGQGQPQHF.

The CDR3 loop is CASSVGESSPNEKLFF. CDR3 nucleotide sequence: TGTGCCAGCAGCGTAGGCGAGAGCTCTCCTAATGAAAAACTGTTTTTT. The chain recombines TRBV9 with TRBJ1-4; D call uncertain. V was pared by 0 bases and J by 3 bases, with 12 bases between. Germline CDR1 and CDR2: SGDLS and YYNGEE. The CDR3 covers 16 residues. Full variable domain (remainder filled in from reference TRBV9 and TRBJ1-4): DSGVTQTPKHLITATGQRVTLRCSPRSGDLSVYWYQQSLDQGLQFLIQYYNGEERAKGNILERFSAQQFPDLHSELNLSSLELGDSALYFCASSVGESSPNEKLFFGSGTQLSVL.

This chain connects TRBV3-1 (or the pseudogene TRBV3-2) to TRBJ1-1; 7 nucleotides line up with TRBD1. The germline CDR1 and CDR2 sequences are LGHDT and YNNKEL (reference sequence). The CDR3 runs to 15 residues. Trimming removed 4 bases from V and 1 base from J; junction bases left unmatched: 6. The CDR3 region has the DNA TGTGCCAGCAGCCTTTACAGGGGACGGAACACTGAAGCTTTCTTT. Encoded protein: CASSLYRGRNTEAFF.

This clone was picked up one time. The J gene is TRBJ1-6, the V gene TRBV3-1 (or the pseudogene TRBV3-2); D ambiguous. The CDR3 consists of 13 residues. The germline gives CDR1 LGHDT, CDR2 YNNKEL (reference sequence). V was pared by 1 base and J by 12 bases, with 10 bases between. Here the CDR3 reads CASSQGYRGPLHF. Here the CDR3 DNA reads TGTGCCAGCAGCCAAGGGTATCGGGGACCCCTCCACTTT.

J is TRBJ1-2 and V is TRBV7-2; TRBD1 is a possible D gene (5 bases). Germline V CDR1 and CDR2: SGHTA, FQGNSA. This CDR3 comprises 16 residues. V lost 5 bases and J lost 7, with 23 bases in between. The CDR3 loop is CASSLLGRTEGGGYTF. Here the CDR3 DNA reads TGTGCCAGCAGCCTATTGGGGCGGACGGAGGGAGGTGGCTACACCTTC.

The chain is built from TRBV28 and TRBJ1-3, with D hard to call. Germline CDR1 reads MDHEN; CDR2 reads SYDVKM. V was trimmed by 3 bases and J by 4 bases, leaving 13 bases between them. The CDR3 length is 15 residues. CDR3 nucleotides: TGTGCCAGCAGTTTTCCCCCGGGGATCGGAAACACCATATATTTT. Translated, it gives CASSFPPGIGNTIYF.

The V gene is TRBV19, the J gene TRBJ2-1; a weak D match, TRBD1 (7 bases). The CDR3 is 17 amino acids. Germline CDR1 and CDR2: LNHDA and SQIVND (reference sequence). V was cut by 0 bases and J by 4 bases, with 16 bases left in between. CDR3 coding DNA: TGTGCCAGTAGTATAGACCGCCGGACAGGAGGGTACAATGAGCAGTTCTTC. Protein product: CASSIDRRTGGYNEQFF.

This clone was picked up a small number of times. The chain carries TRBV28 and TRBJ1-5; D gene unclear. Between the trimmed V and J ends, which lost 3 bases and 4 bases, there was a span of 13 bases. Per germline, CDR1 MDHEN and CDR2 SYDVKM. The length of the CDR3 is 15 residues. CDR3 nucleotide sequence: TGTGCCAGCAGTTTGCCTAGGCAGAATAATCAGCCCCAGCATTTT. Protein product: CASSLPRQNNQPQHF.

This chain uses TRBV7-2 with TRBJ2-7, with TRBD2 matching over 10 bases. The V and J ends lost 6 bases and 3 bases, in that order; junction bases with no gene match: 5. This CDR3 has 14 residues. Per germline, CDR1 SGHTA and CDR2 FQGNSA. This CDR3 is CASRSLAGDYEQYF. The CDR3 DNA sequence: TGTGCCAGCAGATCGCTAGCGGGAGACTACGAGCAGTACTTC.

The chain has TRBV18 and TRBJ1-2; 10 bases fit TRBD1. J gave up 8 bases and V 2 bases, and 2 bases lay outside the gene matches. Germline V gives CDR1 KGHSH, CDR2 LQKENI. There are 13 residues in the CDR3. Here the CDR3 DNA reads TGTGCCAGCTCACCAGGACAGGGGGAAGGCTACACCTTC. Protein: CASSPGQGEGYTF.

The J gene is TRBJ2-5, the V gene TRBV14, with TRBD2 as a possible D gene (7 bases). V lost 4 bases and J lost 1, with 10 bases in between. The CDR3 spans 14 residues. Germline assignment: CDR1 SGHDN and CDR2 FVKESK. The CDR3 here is CASSLRGAQETQYF. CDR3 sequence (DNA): TGTGCCAGCAGCCTCCGGGGGGCCCAAGAGACCCAGTACTTC.

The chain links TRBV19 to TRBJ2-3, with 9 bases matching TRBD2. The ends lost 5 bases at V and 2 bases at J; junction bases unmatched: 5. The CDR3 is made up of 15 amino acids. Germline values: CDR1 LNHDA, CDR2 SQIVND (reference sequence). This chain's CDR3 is CASSRASGTTDTQYF. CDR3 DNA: TGTGCCAGTAGTCGGGCTAGCGGGACCACAGATACGCAGTATTTT.

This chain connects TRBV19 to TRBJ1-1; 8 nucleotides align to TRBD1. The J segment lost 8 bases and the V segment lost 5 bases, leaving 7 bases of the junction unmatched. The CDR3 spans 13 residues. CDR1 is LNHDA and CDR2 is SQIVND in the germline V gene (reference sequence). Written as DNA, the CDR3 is TGTGCCAGTAGTTCAAACAGGGGGACCGAAGCTTTCTTT. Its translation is CASSSNRGTEAFF.